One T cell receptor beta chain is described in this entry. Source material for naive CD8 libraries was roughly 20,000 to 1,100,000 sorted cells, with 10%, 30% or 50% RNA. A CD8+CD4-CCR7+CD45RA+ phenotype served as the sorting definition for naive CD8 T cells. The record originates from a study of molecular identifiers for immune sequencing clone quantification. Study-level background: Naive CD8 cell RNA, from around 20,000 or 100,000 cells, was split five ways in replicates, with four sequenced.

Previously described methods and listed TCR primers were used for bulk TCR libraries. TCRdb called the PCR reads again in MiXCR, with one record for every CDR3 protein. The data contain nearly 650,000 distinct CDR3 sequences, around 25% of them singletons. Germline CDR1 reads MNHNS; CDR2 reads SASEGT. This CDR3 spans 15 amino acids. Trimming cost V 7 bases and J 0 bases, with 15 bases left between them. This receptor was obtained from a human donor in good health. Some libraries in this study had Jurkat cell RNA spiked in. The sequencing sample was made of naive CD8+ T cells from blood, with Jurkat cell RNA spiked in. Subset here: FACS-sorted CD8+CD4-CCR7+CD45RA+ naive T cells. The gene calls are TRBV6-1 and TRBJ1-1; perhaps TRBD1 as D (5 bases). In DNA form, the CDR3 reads TGTGCCAGCAATTATCGACAGACCATGAACACTGAAGCTTTCTTT. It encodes CASNYRQTMNTEAFF.